A single sample gave rise to the 13 T cell receptor beta chains below, sequenced in a study of blood T cell repertoires in COVID-19. This table comes from immunoSEQ multiplex PCR, and its TCRdb copy is limited to in-frame clones, with some not included. Here the sample spans 150,000 to 200,000 clones, approximately 80% being singletons. The specimen was PBMCs or T cells enriched from blood (not recorded which). The receptors originated from a woman aged 55 to 70 who had recovered from COVID-19.

The J gene is TRBJ1-3, the V gene TRBV7-8; TRBD1 matches 9 bases. Germline V lookup: CDR1 SGHVS, CDR2 FQNEAQ. The junction had 6 bases not matched to a gene; V was cut back by 1 base and J by 5 bases. The CDR3 covers 16 residues. CDR3 bases: TGTGCCAGCAGCTTAGTGGGGACAGGGTCGAGAAACACCATATATTTT. It specifies CASSLVGTGSRNTIYF.

V and J are TRBV24-1 and TRBJ2-7, with D maybe TRBD1 (5 bases). Trimming stripped 2 bases from V and 2 bases from J, with 6 bases between. Germline V lookup: CDR1 KGHDR, CDR2 SFDVKD. The length of the CDR3 is 13 residues. CDR3 loop: CATSDSGTYEQYF. The CDR3 region has the DNA TGTGCCACCAGTGATTCAGGGACCTACGAGCAGTACTTC.

The chain combines TRBV7-2 with TRBJ2-5, with a possible D match to TRBD2 (6 bases). The V end was cut by 3 bases, the J end by 1 base, with 9 bases between. The CDR3 is made up of 14 amino acids. Germline CDR1 is SGHTA and CDR2 is FQGNSA. Here the CDR3 reads CASSLSGVQETQYF. The CDR3 DNA reads TGTGCCAGCAGCTTGTCGGGGGTCCAAGAGACCCAGTACTTC.

On this clone: Other DNA variants within this sample encode the same CDR3. The V call is TRBV7-9, the J call TRBJ1-2, with D unclear. V lost 2 bases and J 2 bases, leaving 6 bases between the germline ends. Germline CDR1 SEHNR, CDR2 FQNEAQ (reference sequence). CDR3 length: 13 residues. The CDR3 nucleotides read TGTGCCAGCAGCTTAAGCTTAAACTATGGCTACACCTTC. As protein: CASSLSLNYGYTF.

The rearrangement joins TRBV19 to TRBJ2-1; 9 bases agree with TRBD1. The CDR3 runs to 17 residues. Germline-derived CDR1 and CDR2 are LNHDA and SQIVND (reference sequence). J gave up 4 bases and V 5 bases, and 12 bases lay outside the gene matches. The CDR3 protein is CASSSWDRAKGYNEQFF. As DNA, the CDR3 is TGTGCCAGTAGTTCCTGGGACAGGGCCAAGGGGTACAATGAGCAGTTCTTC. Complete variable domain (other parts from reference TRBV19 and TRBJ2-1): DGGITQSPKYLFRKEGQNVTLSCEQNLNHDAMYWYRQDPGQGLRLIYYSQIVNDFQKGDIAEGYSVSREKKESFPLTVTSAQKNPTAFYLCASSSWDRAKGYNEQFFGPGTRLTVL.

V is TRBV24-1 and J is TRBJ1-6, with 10 bases fitting TRBD1. The CDR3 sequence is 16 residues long. With V trimmed by 1 base and J by 6 bases, 2 bases remained unmatched. Germline V gives CDR1 KGHDR, CDR2 SFDVKD. The CDR3 DNA reads TGTGCCACCAGTGATTTAGGGACAGGGGTTAATTCACCCCTCCACTTT. Its translation: CATSDLGTGVNSPLHF.

The rearrangement links TRBV2 to TRBJ1-2, with 7 bases identical to TRBD1. This CDR3 spans 15 amino acids. After removal of 1 base from V and 8 bases from J, the junction contained 10 bases not matched to a gene. CDR1 is SNHLY, CDR2 FYNNEI, per germline. The CDR3 DNA sequence: TGTGCCAGCAGTGAAGAACGAGAGGGGGCGTACGGCTACACCTTC. Protein: CASSEEREGAYGYTF. Based on the CDR3 plus reference TRBV2 and TRBJ1-2, the full variable domain is EPEVTQTPSHQVTQMGQEVILRCVPISNHLYFYWYRQILGQKVEFLVSFYNNEISEKSEIFDDQFSVERPDGSNFTLKIRSTKLEDSAMYFCASSEEREGAYGYTFGSGTRLTVV.

The V gene is TRBV7-2, the J gene TRBJ2-2; 10 bases agree with TRBD2. Germline V gene data show CDR1 as SGHTA and CDR2 as FQGNSA. V was pared by 5 bases and J by 5 bases, with 11 bases of the junction left unmatched. CDR3 size: 17 residues. The CDR3 spells CASSPTTLAGVTGELFF. The CDR3 bases are TGTGCCAGCAGCCCCACGACTCTAGCGGGGGTTACCGGGGAGCTGTTTTTT.

This chain connects TRBV15 to TRBJ1-5; D might be TRBD1 (6 bases). Germline-derived CDR1 and CDR2 are LNHNV and YYDKDF (reference sequence). CDR3 length equals 15 residues. Trimming pared 0 bases from V and 0 bases from J, leaving 6 bases between. The CDR3, as DNA: TGTGCCACCAGCAGAGACAGGGGTAGCAATCAGCCCCAGCATTTT. It codes for CATSRDRGSNQPQHF.

This clone was detected once. This rearrangement joins TRBV14 to TRBJ2-5; the match to TRBD1 covers 7 bases. Germline V gene sequence: CDR1 SGHDN, CDR2 FVKESK. Trimming at V came to 4 bases and at J to 5 bases, leaving 10 bases not matched to a gene. The CDR3 runs 15 residues. The CDR3 DNA reads TGTGCCAGCAGCCCGCGACAGGGTAGTGTGGAGACCCAGTACTTC. This encodes CASSPRQGSVETQYF.

This chain uses TRBV10-3 with TRBJ2-3; 7 bases align to TRBD2. The V gene's germline CDR1 is ENHRY and CDR2 SYGVKD. The CDR3 runs to 13 residues. V was pared by 8 bases and J by 1 base, with 3 bases of the junction left unmatched. CDR3: CAIGAGGTDTQYF. CDR3 nucleotides: TGTGCCATCGGCGCGGGGGGCACAGATACGCAGTATTTT.

The rearrangement uses TRBV24-1 and TRBJ2-2, with 7 bases identical to TRBD1. J lost 7 bases, V lost 5 bases, and 3 bases had no gene match. Germline V lookup: CDR1 KGHDR, CDR2 SFDVKD. The CDR3 spans 13 residues. The CDR3 is CATSGQGNGELFF. Here the CDR3 DNA reads TGTGCCACCAGTGGACAGGGTAACGGGGAGCTGTTTTTT.

The count of this clone is one. The chain is built from TRBV4-1 and TRBJ1-4; weak D call: TRBD1 (5 bases). CDR3 length: 16 residues. V was shortened by 0 bases and J by 1 base, with 9 bases between the two germline ends. Germline values: CDR1 MGHRA, CDR2 YSYEKL. The CDR3 region is CASSQDRGVTNEKLFF. CDR3 nucleotides: TGCGCCAGCAGCCAAGATCGGGGGGTAACTAATGAAAAACTGTTTTTT.